A selection of T cell receptor beta chains follows, all from one sample in a study of blood T cell repertoires in COVID-19. Repertoires were generated with immunoSEQ multiplex PCR, while TCRdb's copy carries only in-frame clones and drops some. Altogether about 160,000 clones are present, around 84% being singletons, with the ten largest covering roughly 6%. The material sequenced was PBMCs or T cells enriched from blood (not recorded which). These receptors all come from a man aged 35 to 55 who had recovered from COVID-19. The CDR3 runs from the conserved cysteine through the conserved F or W. The D gene is left open where the match is weak. Where a row states a size, it is once, few, many or the class of an expanded clone; other rows omit it.

size: -; length: 18; V: TRBV5-8; D: -; J: TRBJ1-1; CDR3: CASSPNPPYFRGRAEAFF; DNA: TGTGCCAGCAGCCCTAACCCGCCGTATTTCAGGGGAAGAGCTGAAGCTTTCTTT
size: -; length: 15; V: TRBV18; D: -; J: TRBJ2-1; CDR3: CASSPPAGERNEQFF; DNA: TGTGCCAGCTCACCACCGGCAGGGGAGAGGAATGAGCAGTTCTTC
size: few; length: 20; V: TRBV13; D: TRBD2; J: TRBJ2-5; CDR3: CASSLGPLTGTSGAQETQYF; DNA: TGTGCCAGCAGCTTAGGCCCGCTAACCGGGACTAGCGGGGCCCAAGAGACCCAGTACTTC
size: -; length: 15; V: TRBV30; D: -; J: TRBJ2-3; CDR3: CAWSVGSLSTDTQYF; DNA: TGTGCCTGGAGTGTTGGTTCCCTAAGCACAGATACGCAGTATTTT
size: -; length: 16; V: TRBV14; D: -; J: TRBJ1-1; CDR3: CASSQDHAVRDTEAFF; DNA: TGTGCCAGCAGCCAAGATCACGCGGTACGGGACACTGAAGCTTTCTTT
size: -; length: 15; V: TRBV6-5; D: TRBD1; J: TRBJ1-3; CDR3: CASKRGQGGGNTIYF; DNA: TGTGCCAGCAAGAGGGGACAGGGCGGTGGAAACACCATATATTTT
size: -; length: 14; V: TRBV19; D: -; J: TRBJ2-3; CDR3: CASRDSASTDTQYF; DNA: TGTGCCAGTAGAGATAGCGCTAGCACAGATACGCAGTATTTT
size: -; length: 19; V: TRBV21-1; D: -; J: TRBJ2-3; CDR3: CASSKPGLGSGRRTDTQYF; DNA: TGTGCCAGCAGCAAACCGGGACTAGGGTCGGGCCGACGCACAGATACGCAGTATTTT
size: -; length: 16; V: TRBV5-1; D: -; J: TRBJ1-1; CDR3: CASSLPADSGDTEAFF; DNA: TGCGCCAGCAGCTTGCCGGCGGACTCCGGGGACACTGAAGCTTTCTTT
size: -; length: 15; V: TRBV6-1; D: TRBD2; J: TRBJ2-1; CDR3: CASSAATGGPYEQFF; DNA: TGTGCCAGCAGTGCAGCGACGGGGGGGCCCTATGAGCAGTTCTTC
size: -; length: 13; V: TRBV5-1; D: -; J: TRBJ2-5; CDR3: CASRGGYQETQYF; DNA: TGCGCCAGCAGAGGGGGATACCAAGAGACCCAGTACTTC
size: -; length: 15; V: TRBV7-9; D: TRBD1; J: TRBJ2-1; CDR3: CASSLGTGVANEQFF; DNA: TGTGCCAGCAGCCTCGGGACAGGGGTGGCCAATGAGCAGTTCTTC
size: -; length: 17; V: TRBV5-1; D: -; J: TRBJ2-3; CDR3: CASSPIPGGRSTDTQYF; DNA: TGCGCCAGCAGCCCTATTCCCGGGGGGCGGAGCACAGATACGCAGTATTTT
size: -; length: 15; V: TRBV29-1; D: TRBD2; J: TRBJ2-2; CDR3: CSVYTSGGNTGELFF; DNA: TGCAGCGTTTATACTAGCGGGGGGAACACCGGGGAGCTGTTTTTT
size: -; length: 12; V: TRBV29-1; D: -; J: TRBJ2-1; CDR3: CSGRPGSNEQFF; DNA: TGCAGCGGCCGTCCGGGGAGCAATGAGCAGTTCTTC
size: -; length: 14; V: TRBV25-1; D: -; J: TRBJ1-2; CDR3: CASSAARANYGYTF; DNA: TGTGCCAGCAGTGCGGCCAGGGCTAACTATGGCTACACCTTC
size: -; length: 14; V: TRBV19; D: TRBD1; J: TRBJ1-5; CDR3: CASRGTGGNQPQHF; DNA: TGTGCCAGTAGGGGAACAGGGGGCAATCAGCCCCAGCATTTT
size: few; length: 14; V: TRBV29-1; D: -; J: TRBJ1-1; CDR3: CSADPGQYNTEAFF; DNA: TGCAGCGCCGACCCCGGACAGTATAACACTGAAGCTTTCTTT
size: few; length: 19; V: TRBV5-3; D: -; J: TRBJ2-2; CDR3: CARSRNEVSSGVNTGELFF; DNA: TGTGCCAGAAGCCGAAACGAGGTCAGTTCCGGGGTTAACACCGGGGAGCTGTTTTTT
size: few; length: 16; V: TRBV4-2; D: TRBD1; J: TRBJ1-2; CDR3: CASSQALDRGPGGYTF; DNA: TGTGCCAGCAGCCAAGCCTTGGACAGGGGGCCGGGCGGCTACACCTTC
size: -; length: 16; V: TRBV30; D: TRBD2; J: TRBJ2-3; CDR3: CAWSGIAGGRTDTQYF; DNA: TGTGCCTGGAGCGGAATAGCGGGGGGACGCACAGATACGCAGTATTTT
size: -; length: 13; V: TRBV4-2; D: -; J: TRBJ1-6; CDR3: CASSQETGSPLHF; DNA: TGTGCCAGCAGCCAAGAGACAGGTTCACCCCTCCACTTT
size: -; length: 13; V: TRBV6-1; D: TRBD2; J: TRBJ2-3; CDR3: CASSDRLAGPQYF; DNA: TGTGCCAGCAGTGACCGACTAGCGGGGCCGCAGTATTTT
size: -; length: 15; V: TRBV6-1; D: -; J: TRBJ1-5; CDR3: CASSEAARINQPQHF; DNA: TGTGCCAGCAGTGAAGCAGCTCGCATCAATCAGCCCCAGCATTTT
size: -; length: 15; V: TRBV30; D: -; J: TRBJ2-3; CDR3: CAWSVGYRDPATQYF; DNA: TGTGCCTGGAGTGTAGGATACAGGGACCCAGCTACGCAGTATTTT
size: -; length: 15; V: TRBV6-5; D: -; J: TRBJ1-2; CDR3: CASSPRREGGYGYTF; DNA: TGTGCCAGCAGCCCCCGTCGGGAGGGCGGCTATGGCTACACCTTC
size: -; length: 19; V: TRBV18; D: TRBD1; J: TRBJ1-6; CDR3: CASSSVGQGFADLNSPLHF; DNA: TGTGCCAGCTCATCCGTGGGACAGGGTTTCGCGGACCTAAATTCACCCCTCCACTTT
size: -; length: 18; V: TRBV28; D: TRBD1; J: TRBJ2-3; CDR3: CASSLGQEGGQGTDTQYF; DNA: TGTGCCAGCAGTTTAGGGCAGGAGGGGGGACAGGGAACAGATACGCAGTATTTT
size: -; length: 13; V: TRBV9; D: -; J: TRBJ2-2; CDR3: CASSVAPPGELFF; DNA: TGTGCCAGCAGCGTAGCTCCCCCCGGGGAGCTGTTTTTT
size: -; length: 13; V: TRBV6-6; D: -; J: TRBJ1-4; CDR3: CASSSSVNEKLFF; DNA: TGTGCCAGCAGTTCCAGTGTTAATGAAAAACTGTTTTTT
size: -; length: 20; V: TRBV2; D: TRBD2; J: TRBJ2-3; CDR3: CASTPGWGATGTSGDNTQYF; DNA: TGTGCCAGCACCCCAGGGTGGGGGGCCACCGGGACTAGCGGAGACAATACGCAGTATTTT
size: -; length: 16; V: TRBV10-3; D: TRBD1; J: TRBJ1-5; CDR3: CAISAFDDRGNQPQHF; DNA: TGTGCCATCAGTGCTTTTGACGACAGGGGGAATCAGCCCCAGCATTTT
size: -; length: 16; V: TRBV13; D: TRBD2; J: TRBJ2-3; CDR3: CASSNPSGGAPDTQYF; DNA: TGTGCCAGCAGCAACCCTAGCGGGGGGGCCCCAGATACGCAGTATTTT
size: -; length: 15; V: TRBV9; D: -; J: TRBJ2-1; CDR3: CASSTTGSSYNEQFF; DNA: TGTGCCAGCAGCACTACAGGGTCCTCCTACAATGAGCAGTTCTTC
size: many; length: 18; V: TRBV6-2/TRBV6-3; D: TRBD1; J: TRBJ1-5; CDR3: CASSYSLRTGSRNQPQHF; DNA: TGTGCCAGCAGTTACTCGCTCCGGACAGGATCAAGAAATCAGCCCCAGCATTTT
size: -; length: 16; V: TRBV5-8; D: -; J: TRBJ2-1; CDR3: CASSGARVGTYNEQFF; DNA: TGTGCCAGCAGCGGGGCCCGCGTGGGGACCTACAATGAGCAGTTCTTC
size: -; length: 13; V: TRBV5-4; D: -; J: TRBJ2-3; CDR3: CASSRLPSDTQYF; DNA: TGTGCCAGCAGTCGTCTTCCTTCGGATACGCAGTATTTT
size: -; length: 13; V: TRBV30; D: -; J: TRBJ1-1; CDR3: CAWSFRGNTEAFF; DNA: TGTGCCTGGAGTTTCAGGGGGAACACTGAAGCTTTCTTT
size: -; length: 13; V: TRBV15; D: -; J: TRBJ1-3; CDR3: CATGLYSGNTIYF; DNA: TGTGCCACCGGGCTGTACTCTGGAAACACCATATATTTT
size: -; length: 12; V: TRBV6-5; D: TRBD1; J: TRBJ2-7; CDR3: CASRETGAEQYF; DNA: TGTGCCAGCAGAGAGACAGGGGCCGAGCAGTACTTC
size: few; length: 18; V: TRBV12-5; D: TRBD2; J: TRBJ2-3; CDR3: CASGLVRSSGGTTDTQYF; DNA: TGTGCTAGTGGTTTGGTACGAAGTAGCGGGGGGACCACAGATACGCAGTATTTT